These T cell receptor beta chains were read from a single sample in a study of beta chain features in type 1 diabetes. Using immunoSEQ multiplex PCR, the repertoire was profiled, and TCRdb retains in-frame clones only, with some absent. The sample has about 160,000 clones, roughly 8% seen once. Material: central memory CD4+ T cells from blood. All receptors come from a woman aged 18-35 years with type 1 diabetes. The CDR3 runs from the conserved cysteine through the conserved F or W. D genes are given only for firm matches. Size is omitted from some rows. Given values are once, few, many or a class for expanded clones.

abundance,d_gene,v_gene,j_gene,CDR3nt,CDR3aa
few,-,TRBV11-2,TRBJ2-1,TGTGCCAGCAGCTTAGGCGGGTGGGGTGGTGAGCAGTTCTTC,CASSLGGWGGEQFF
few,TRBD1,TRBV11-2,TRBJ1-4,TGTGCCAGCAGCTCCCACAGGGGGTCTACTAATGAAAAACTGTTTTTT,CASSSHRGSTNEKLFF
few,TRBD1,TRBV5-1,TRBJ1-5,TGCGCCAGCAGCTTGCAAGGGGGCGGGGATCAGCCCCAGCATTTT,CASSLQGGGDQPQHF
few,TRBD1,TRBV5-1,TRBJ2-3,TGCGCCAGCAGCCCGGGGCCCGTCGGGACAGGGGATTATACGCAGTATTTT,CASSPGPVGTGDYTQYF
-,-,TRBV5-1,TRBJ2-7,TGCGCCAGCGGCGCCGACCGGGTCGAGCAGTACTTC,CASGADRVEQYF
-,-,TRBV25-1,TRBJ1-1,TGTGCCAGCAGGGGCCTAAACACTGAAGCTTTCTTT,CASRGLNTEAFF
many,TRBD1,TRBV6-6,TRBJ2-2,TGTGCCACCGACAGGGGACAGAACACCGGGGAGCTGTTTTTT,CATDRGQNTGELFF
many,-,TRBV7-2,TRBJ2-5,TGTGCCAGCAGACCACACGACCAAGAGACCCAGTACTTC,CASRPHDQETQYF
few,TRBD2,TRBV5-4,TRBJ2-1,TGCGCCAGCAGCCAATCGACTAGCGGGACCTCCTACAATGAGCAGTTCTTC,CASSQSTSGTSYNEQFF
few,TRBD2,TRBV28,TRBJ2-7,TGTGCCAGCAGCTCGCCGACTAGCGGGAGGGCCTACGAGCAGTACTTC,CASSSPTSGRAYEQYF
few,TRBD1,TRBV29-1,TRBJ1-2,TGCACAATCACATCGGACAGGGATGCGTTAGGCTACACCTTC,CTITSDRDALGYTF
-,TRBD1,TRBV28,TRBJ1-2,TGTGCCAGCAGTTCTAGACAGGGCCACTTAGATGGCTACACCTTC,CASSSRQGHLDGYTF
many,-,TRBV5-1,TRBJ2-1,TGCGCCAGCAGCTCCGAGGGGGAGGGCTACAATGAGCAGTTCTTC,CASSSEGEGYNEQFF
-,TRBD1,TRBV19,TRBJ2-7,TGTGCCAGTAGTTCCCCATCCGGGACAGGGACCTACGAGCAGTACTTC,CASSSPSGTGTYEQYF
-,-,TRBV28,TRBJ2-5,TGTGCCAGCAGGGAGGGGAACCCGGCGGGGACCCAGTACTTC,CASREGNPAGTQYF
-,-,TRBV5-5,TRBJ2-3,TGTGCCAGCACTGACGGGGGCACAGATACGCAGTATTTT,CASTDGGTDTQYF